The T cell receptor (beta chain) under discussion was sequenced for a study of a mutant IDH1 vaccine in newly diagnosed glioma. Study as a whole: Former treatment meant radiotherapy, temozolomide, or both; the majority had gotten both. Findings of the study overall: Detectable vaccine-induced immune responses arose in 93.3% of patients. Pseudoprogression appeared independent of alterations in top peripheral clonotypes.

Indicated time point: week 47, end of study. Each dose delivered 300 ug of mutant IDH1 20-mer peptide subcutaneously with imiquimod. V lost 7 bases, J lost 5 bases, and 5 bases stayed unmatched. CDR3 length: 16 amino acids. Germline assignment: CDR1 LNHDA and CDR2 SQIVND (reference sequence). This clone was seen more than once but under ten times. Its antigen is not identified. Clones were sequenced by immunoSEQ multiplex PCR, and TCRdb holds only the in-frame ones, with some missing. The sample yields some 50,000 clones, 65% seen once. The chain links TRBV19 to TRBJ2-1; 16 bases agree with TRBD2. The sequences come from peripheral blood mononuclear cells (PBMCs), collected from a glioma patient whose treatment included an IDH1 peptide vaccine. This TCR was sampled from a man aged 35 to 55 with glioma. Some clones in this sample may be carry-over from other donors' samples. The CDR3 is CASTSGLAGGNNEQFF. The CDR3 DNA reads as TGTGCCAGTACCTCGGGACTAGCGGGGGGGAACAATGAGCAGTTCTTC.